This T cell receptor beta chain was captured by sequencing in a study of human T cells and chemical hapten exposure. General study points: Expanded TCRs made up significantly more big CDR3 similarity clusters than controls did.

Germline values: CDR1 DFQATT, CDR2 SNEGSKA (reference sequence). This CDR3 region has 13 residues. Trimming shortened V by 3 bases and J by 4 bases, and 12 bases separated the two germline ends. Individual cDNA molecules in this library carried unique molecular identifiers. Via MiXCR, TCRdb re-called the RACE reads, giving one row per CDR3 protein. Counted here are under 75,000 distinct CDR3 sequences, roughly 11% occurring once; the ten biggest clones make up roughly 1.4%. This sample's time point: patch test 3, about 24 weeks after DPC sensitization. As to treatment: therapeutic diphenylcyclopropenone sensitization with weekly scalp DPC. Comments on this clonotype: The antigen is undetermined.

The J gene is TRBJ1-1, the V gene TRBV20-1; D is perhaps TRBD1 (6 bases). This sequence originates from a woman aged 45-60 years with alopecia areata. Some clones in this sample may be carry-over from other donors' samples. The sequencing here drew on whole blood, taken in connection with sensitization to the hapten diphenylcyclopropenone (DPC). DNA of the CDR3: TGCAGTGCTAGGGAAACAGGGATCACTGAAGCTTTCTTT. The encoded protein is CSARETGITEAFF.